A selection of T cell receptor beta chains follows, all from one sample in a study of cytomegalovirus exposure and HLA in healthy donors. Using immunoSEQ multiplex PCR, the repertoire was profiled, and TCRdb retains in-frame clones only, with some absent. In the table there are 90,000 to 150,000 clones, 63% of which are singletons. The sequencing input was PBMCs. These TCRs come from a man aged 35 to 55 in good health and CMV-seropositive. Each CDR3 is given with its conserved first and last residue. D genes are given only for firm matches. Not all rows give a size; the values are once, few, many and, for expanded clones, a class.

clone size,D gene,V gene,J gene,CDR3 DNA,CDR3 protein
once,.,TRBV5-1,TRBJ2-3,TGCGCCAGCCGTCGGCGGGACCCCACAGATACGCAGTATTTT,CASRRRDPTDTQYF
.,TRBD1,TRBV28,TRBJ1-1,TGTGCCAGCAGTTTATGGACAGGGGGCACTGAAGCTTTCTTT,CASSLWTGGTEAFF
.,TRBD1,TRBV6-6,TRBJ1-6,TGTGCCAGCAGTATCCGACAGGGGAGGAATTCACCCCTCCACTTT,CASSIRQGRNSPLHF
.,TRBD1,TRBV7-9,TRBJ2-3,TGTGCCAGCAGCTCCCGGACAGGGGGGGGCACAGATACGCAGTATTTT,CASSSRTGGGTDTQYF
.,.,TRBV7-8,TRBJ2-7,TGTGCCAGCAGCTCTCCGGGACTCCCCTGGGAGCAGTACTTC,CASSSPGLPWEQYF
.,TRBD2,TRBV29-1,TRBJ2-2,TGCAGTGGTAGCGGGAGAGGGACCGGGGAGCTGTTTTTT,CSGSGRGTGELFF
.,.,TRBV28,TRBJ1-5,TGTGCCAGCAGTTTTGTCCATCAGTCTCAGCCCCAGCATTTT,CASSFVHQSQPQHF
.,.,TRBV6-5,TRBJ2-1,TGTGCCAGCAGTTATAACGGACTCGGAAACAATGAGCAGTTCTTC,CASSYNGLGNNEQFF
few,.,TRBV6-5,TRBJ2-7,TGTGCCAGCAGTTACTCCGACAACTCCTACGAGCAGTACTTC,CASSYSDNSYEQYF
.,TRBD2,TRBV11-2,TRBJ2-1,TGTGCCAGCCGGCTAGCGGGTTACAATGAGCAGTTCTTC,CASRLAGYNEQFF
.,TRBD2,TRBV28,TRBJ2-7,TGTGCCAGCAGTCAGGGACTAGCGGGAGGAGGACGGTACGAGGAGCAGTACTTC,CASSQGLAGGGRYEEQYF
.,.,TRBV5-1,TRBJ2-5,TGCGCCAGCAGCGGCGGGACCGGAGAGACCCAGTACTTC,CASSGGTGETQYF
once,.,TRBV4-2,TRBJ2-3,TGTGCCAGCAGCCAATCTAGCACACGCACAGATACGCAGTATTTT,CASSQSSTRTDTQYF
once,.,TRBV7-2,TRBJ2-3,TGTGCCAGCAGCCGGGGCACAGATACGCAGTATTTT,CASSRGTDTQYF
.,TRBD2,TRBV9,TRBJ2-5,TGTGCCAGCAGCGTAGGTACTAGCGGGATTCAAGAGACCCAGTACTTC,CASSVGTSGIQETQYF